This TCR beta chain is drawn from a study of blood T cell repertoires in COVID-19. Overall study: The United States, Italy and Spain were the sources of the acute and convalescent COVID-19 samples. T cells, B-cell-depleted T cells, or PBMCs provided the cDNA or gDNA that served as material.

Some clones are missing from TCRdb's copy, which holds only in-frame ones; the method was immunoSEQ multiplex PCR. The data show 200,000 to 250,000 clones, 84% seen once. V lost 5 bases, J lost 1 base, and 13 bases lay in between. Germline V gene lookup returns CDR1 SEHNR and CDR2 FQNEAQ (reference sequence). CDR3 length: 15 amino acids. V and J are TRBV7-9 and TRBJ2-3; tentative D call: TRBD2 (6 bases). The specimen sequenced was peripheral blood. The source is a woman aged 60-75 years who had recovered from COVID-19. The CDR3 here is CASSGGTRGTDTQYF. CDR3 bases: TGTGCCAGCAGCGGGGGGACCCGGGGCACAGATACGCAGTATTTT.